What follows is one T cell receptor (beta chain) and its context. Its matching antigen is unknown. This entry comes from a study of OX40 agonist ivuxolimab in advanced cancers. Study in general: Every 2 weeks, patients got intravenous ivuxolimab at one of six dose levels (0.01-10 mg/kg). Study-wide points: CD4+ and CD8+ blood T cells expanded clonally by week 6 at 0.1 to 3.0 mg/kg.

The CDR3 contains 17 residues. Germline V gene lookup returns CDR1 SGHDT and CDR2 YYEEEE. V lost 0 bases to trimming and J lost 0 bases, with 14 bases between them. Here immunoSEQ multiplex PCR was the method, and the copy in TCRdb shows in-frame clones only, minus some. The data contain about 58,000 clones, 70% to 85% of them singletons. Autoimmune disease history or systemic immunosuppression excluded patients. The timepoints at which blood was sampled were baseline, cycle 4 day 1, and cycle 7 day 1. The sequence was obtained from an adult with an advanced solid tumor such as melanoma, head and neck, liver or kidney cancer. The sequencing here drew on CD4+ or CD8+ T cells sorted from blood, taken in a trial of the OX40 agonist ivuxolimab. The chain employs TRBV5-6 and TRBJ2-3, with no clear D. CDR3: CASSLGAAASSTDTQYF. As DNA, the CDR3 is TGTGCCAGCAGCTTGGGGGCGGCGGCTTCTAGCACAGATACGCAGTATTTT.